This TCR beta chain was observed in a study of sequential checkpoint blockade in melanoma. Background on the study: Maintenance nivolumab came after either treatment sequence.

Treatment reported: randomized to nivolumab then ipilimumab (arm A) or the reverse (arm B). PBMC sorting kept live CD3+CD8+ cells without CD19 or CD56. The repertoire was sequenced with immunoSEQ multiplex PCR; TCRdb's copy has only in-frame clones and lacks some. The sample shows about 40,000 clones, roughly 89% of them seen only once. The CDR3 loop spans 10 amino acids. CDR1 and CDR2 (germline): PRHDT, FYEKMQ (reference sequence). The germline V and J ends were trimmed by 1 base and 8 bases, with 2 bases remaining between them. The chain couples TRBV13 to TRBJ1-2; no clear D. The sequence derives from a human donor with melanoma. The source material was CD8+ T cells sorted from blood (inferred from file names), sampled from a patient given nivolumab and ipilimumab in sequence. The CDR3 here is CASSLVGYTF. CDR3 DNA: TGTGCCAGCAGCTTAGTAGGCTACACCTTC.